This T cell receptor (beta chain) was observed in a study of OX40 agonist ivuxolimab in advanced cancers. The wider study: The dose-escalation cohort was around 83% male, with a mean age of about 58 years, ranging roughly 23 to 85.

On this clone: Its antigen is still unknown.

V lost 6 bases and J 9 bases, leaving 15 bases between the germline ends. The CDR3 extends over 13 amino acids. Looked up from germline, CDR1 is SNHLY and CDR2 is FYNNEI. The assay was immunoSEQ multiplex PCR, and TCRdb's table has in-frame clones only and misses some. The sample has about 60,000 clones, 65% to 90% seen once; the top ten hold around 0.7%. Study results and caveats: At 0.1-3.0 mg/kg, partial responders had clonal expansion among the lowest observed. CD4+ and CD8+ T cells in blood underwent clonal expansion by week 6 at 0.1 to 3.0 mg/kg. In general, CD8+ T cells held more expanded clones than CD4+ did, on average.

The chain joins TRBV2 to TRBJ2-4, with D maybe TRBD2 (6 bases). This TCR was sampled from an adult with an advanced solid tumor such as melanoma, head and neck, liver or kidney cancer. Sequencing used CD4+ or CD8+ T cells sorted from blood, obtained in a trial of the OX40 agonist ivuxolimab. CDR3 loop: CASSTRQGGIQYF. Written as DNA, the CDR3 is TGTGCCAGCAGCACCCGGCAGGGAGGCATTCAGTACTTC.